Listed below are T cell receptor beta chains from one sample, sequenced in a study of blood T cell repertoires in COVID-19. TCRdb's copy holds only in-frame clones and misses some; the assay was immunoSEQ multiplex PCR. The sample yields tens of thousands of clones, 85% seen once. The specimen sequenced was peripheral blood. These receptors came from a human donor in a cohort sampled during active COVID-19. Each CDR3 is given with its conserved first and last residue. Fields, in order: V gene, D gene, clone size, J gene, CDR3 length, CDR3 protein, CDR3 DNA. D genes are given only for firm matches. Part of the rows lack a size; the others show once, few, many or a class for expanded clones.

V gene: TRBV19; D gene: NA; clone size: NA; J gene: TRBJ2-1; CDR3 length: 14; CDR3 protein: CASSYTSSYNEQFF; CDR3 DNA: TGTGCCAGTAGTTACACTAGCTCCTACAATGAGCAGTTCTTC
V gene: TRBV3-1/TRBV3-2; D gene: NA; clone size: NA; J gene: TRBJ1-5; CDR3 length: 15; CDR3 protein: CASSQDATGPQPQHF; CDR3 DNA: TGTGCCAGCAGCCAAGATGCCACAGGACCTCAGCCCCAGCATTTT
V gene: TRBV10-3; D gene: TRBD1; clone size: NA; J gene: TRBJ1-5; CDR3 length: 16; CDR3 protein: CAISDSRGGGEQPQHF; CDR3 DNA: TGTGCCATCAGTGATTCCCGAGGGGGCGGGGAGCAGCCCCAGCATTTT
V gene: TRBV3-1/TRBV3-2; D gene: TRBD1; clone size: NA; J gene: TRBJ1-3; CDR3 length: 20; CDR3 protein: CASSQDFGALGRGRRNTIYF; CDR3 DNA: TGTGCCAGCAGCCAAGATTTTGGGGCACTAGGCAGGGGGAGAAGAAACACCATATATTTT
V gene: TRBV5-4; D gene: TRBD2; clone size: NA; J gene: TRBJ2-1; CDR3 length: 15; CDR3 protein: CASSLGAGNWDEQFF; CDR3 DNA: TGTGCCAGCAGCTTAGGAGCGGGGAATTGGGATGAGCAGTTCTTC
V gene: TRBV7-8; D gene: NA; clone size: NA; J gene: TRBJ2-1; CDR3 length: 15; CDR3 protein: CASSLRLGPGNEQFF; CDR3 DNA: TGTGCCAGCAGCCTCAGACTAGGACCGGGCAATGAGCAGTTCTTC
V gene: TRBV27; D gene: TRBD1; clone size: NA; J gene: TRBJ2-7; CDR3 length: 15; CDR3 protein: CASSYSQGAAYEQYF; CDR3 DNA: TGTGCCAGCAGTTACTCACAGGGGGCAGCCTACGAGCAGTACTTC
V gene: TRBV5-1; D gene: TRBD1; clone size: NA; J gene: TRBJ2-7; CDR3 length: 17; CDR3 protein: CASSLYPPGQGTYEQYF; CDR3 DNA: TGCGCCAGCAGCCTTTACCCCCCGGGACAGGGGACCTACGAGCAGTACTTC
V gene: TRBV4-1; D gene: TRBD2; clone size: NA; J gene: TRBJ2-4; CDR3 length: 19; CDR3 protein: CASSQVDGGVLSAKNIQYF; CDR3 DNA: TGCGCCAGCAGCCAAGTTGACGGGGGGGTCCTGTCTGCCAAAAACATTCAGTACTTC
V gene: TRBV29-1; D gene: TRBD1; clone size: NA; J gene: TRBJ1-1; CDR3 length: 11; CDR3 protein: CSVTGGAEAFF; CDR3 DNA: TGCAGCGTCACAGGGGGCGCTGAAGCTTTCTTT
V gene: TRBV4-2; D gene: NA; clone size: NA; J gene: TRBJ2-7; CDR3 length: 18; CDR3 protein: CASSQDNGGQPTWNEQYF; CDR3 DNA: TGTGCCAGCAGCCAAGATAATGGGGGCCAGCCGACCTGGAACGAGCAGTACTTC
V gene: TRBV5-8; D gene: TRBD2; clone size: NA; J gene: TRBJ2-5; CDR3 length: 14; CDR3 protein: CASSDGGAGETQYF; CDR3 DNA: TGTGCCAGCAGCGACGGGGGGGCCGGAGAGACCCAGTACTTC
V gene: TRBV20-1; D gene: NA; clone size: NA; J gene: TRBJ1-5; CDR3 length: 11; CDR3 protein: CSAGEGQPQHF; CDR3 DNA: TGCAGTGCGGGCGAAGGTCAGCCCCAGCATTTT
V gene: TRBV2; D gene: TRBD1; clone size: NA; J gene: TRBJ1-1; CDR3 length: 13; CDR3 protein: CASRDGTGYGTFF; CDR3 DNA: TGTGCCAGCAGGGACGGGACAGGGTACGGGACTTTCTTT
V gene: TRBV4-1; D gene: TRBD1; clone size: NA; J gene: TRBJ2-7; CDR3 length: 16; CDR3 protein: CASTPGQGPSSYEQYF; CDR3 DNA: TGCGCCAGCACGCCGGGACAGGGCCCAAGCTCCTACGAGCAGTACTTC
V gene: TRBV10-1; D gene: NA; clone size: NA; J gene: TRBJ1-2; CDR3 length: 13; CDR3 protein: CASSEGQNYGYTF; CDR3 DNA: TGCGCCAGCAGTGAGGGGCAGAACTATGGCTACACCTTC
V gene: TRBV5-1; D gene: NA; clone size: once; J gene: TRBJ2-5; CDR3 length: 15; CDR3 protein: CASSFDSTKKETQYF; CDR3 DNA: TGCGCCAGCAGCTTCGACTCAACCAAGAAAGAGACCCAGTACTTC
V gene: TRBV5-6; D gene: TRBD1; clone size: NA; J gene: TRBJ1-2; CDR3 length: 13; CDR3 protein: CASSLDRDREVTF; CDR3 DNA: TGTGCCAGCAGCTTGGACCGGGACAGGGAAGTCACCTTC
V gene: TRBV18; D gene: TRBD1; clone size: NA; J gene: TRBJ2-3; CDR3 length: 15; CDR3 protein: CASSLQGADTDTQYF; CDR3 DNA: TGTGCCAGCTCGCTACAGGGGGCCGACACAGATACGCAGTATTTT
V gene: TRBV9; D gene: TRBD2; clone size: NA; J gene: TRBJ2-1; CDR3 length: 16; CDR3 protein: CASSASGGVSYNEQFF; CDR3 DNA: TGTGCCAGCAGCGCTAGCGGGGGGGTCTCCTACAATGAGCAGTTCTTC
V gene: TRBV11-2; D gene: NA; clone size: NA; J gene: TRBJ2-1; CDR3 length: 13; CDR3 protein: CASSLVPDNEQFF; CDR3 DNA: TGTGCCAGCAGCTTAGTTCCCGACAATGAGCAGTTCTTC
V gene: TRBV7-8; D gene: TRBD1; clone size: NA; J gene: TRBJ2-7; CDR3 length: 16; CDR3 protein: CASSLRPGQGSYEQYF; CDR3 DNA: TGTGCCAGCAGCTTAAGGCCGGGACAGGGTTCCTACGAGCAGTACTTC
V gene: TRBV12-5; D gene: NA; clone size: NA; J gene: TRBJ2-3; CDR3 length: 15; CDR3 protein: CASGADRTAVDTQYF; CDR3 DNA: TGTGCTAGTGGCGCTGATCGGACAGCCGTGGATACGCAGTATTTT
V gene: TRBV4-2; D gene: TRBD2; clone size: few; J gene: TRBJ2-6; CDR3 length: 19; CDR3 protein: CASSQDGASGDPGANVLTF; CDR3 DNA: TGTGCCAGCAGCCAAGATGGGGCGAGCGGGGACCCTGGGGCCAACGTCCTGACTTTC
V gene: TRBV19; D gene: TRBD1; clone size: NA; J gene: TRBJ1-2; CDR3 length: 14; CDR3 protein: CASSLDRVGYGYTF; CDR3 DNA: TGTGCCAGTAGCCTTGACAGGGTAGGCTATGGCTACACCTTC
V gene: TRBV24-1; D gene: NA; clone size: NA; J gene: TRBJ2-5; CDR3 length: 15; CDR3 protein: CATSDSGRGEETQYF; CDR3 DNA: TGTGCCACCAGTGATTCGGGCAGGGGGGAAGAGACCCAGTACTTC
V gene: TRBV11-3; D gene: NA; clone size: NA; J gene: TRBJ2-1; CDR3 length: 17; CDR3 protein: CASSLGSLGGGYNEQFF; CDR3 DNA: TGTGCCAGCAGTTTAGGCTCCCTAGGGGGGGGCTACAATGAGCAGTTCTTC
V gene: TRBV6-5; D gene: TRBD1; clone size: once; J gene: TRBJ1-6; CDR3 length: 13; CDR3 protein: CASGTGSVSPLHF; CDR3 DNA: TGTGCCAGCGGGACAGGGTCGGTTTCACCCCTCCACTTT
V gene: TRBV18; D gene: TRBD1; clone size: NA; J gene: TRBJ1-5; CDR3 length: 14; CDR3 protein: CASSPGQGHQPQHF; CDR3 DNA: TGTGCCAGCTCACCGGGACAGGGGCATCAGCCCCAGCATTTT
V gene: TRBV7-9; D gene: NA; clone size: NA; J gene: TRBJ2-2; CDR3 length: 16; CDR3 protein: CASSSPGTATTGELFF; CDR3 DNA: TGTGCCAGCAGCTCACCGGGAACAGCGACCACCGGGGAGCTGTTTTTT
V gene: TRBV7-8; D gene: NA; clone size: NA; J gene: TRBJ1-1; CDR3 length: 14; CDR3 protein: CASSLSGMNTEAFF; CDR3 DNA: TGTGCCAGCAGCTTGTCAGGGATGAACACTGAAGCTTTCTTT
V gene: TRBV7-6; D gene: TRBD1; clone size: NA; J gene: TRBJ1-2; CDR3 length: 13; CDR3 protein: CASSQQGQGGYTF; CDR3 DNA: TGTGCCAGCAGCCAACAGGGACAGGGGGGCTACACCTTC
V gene: TRBV7-3; D gene: TRBD2; clone size: NA; J gene: TRBJ2-3; CDR3 length: 16; CDR3 protein: CASSLYSGGSLDTQYF; CDR3 DNA: TGTGCCAGCAGCTTATACAGCGGGGGGTCTCTAGACACGCAGTATTTT
V gene: TRBV4-3; D gene: TRBD1; clone size: NA; J gene: TRBJ1-4; CDR3 length: 15; CDR3 protein: CASSQPGQGDEKLFF; CDR3 DNA: TGCGCCAGCAGCCAACCGGGACAGGGTGATGAAAAACTGTTTTTT
V gene: TRBV7-2; D gene: NA; clone size: NA; J gene: TRBJ1-1; CDR3 length: 14; CDR3 protein: CASSAGQLHTEAFF; CDR3 DNA: TGTGCCAGCAGCGCTGGACAGCTCCACACTGAAGCTTTCTTT
V gene: TRBV7-3; D gene: NA; clone size: NA; J gene: TRBJ1-1; CDR3 length: 15; CDR3 protein: CASSSAPGLGTEAFF; CDR3 DNA: TGTGCCAGCAGCTCCGCCCCGGGACTTGGGACTGAAGCTTTCTTT
V gene: TRBV5-1; D gene: NA; clone size: NA; J gene: TRBJ1-6; CDR3 length: 12; CDR3 protein: CASSFEDSPLHF; CDR3 DNA: TGCGCCAGCAGCTTCGAGGATTCACCCCTCCACTTT
V gene: TRBV9; D gene: NA; clone size: NA; J gene: TRBJ1-3; CDR3 length: 15; CDR3 protein: CASSVVGEGGNTIYF; CDR3 DNA: TGTGCCAGCAGCGTGGTAGGGGAAGGTGGAAACACCATATATTTT